These T cell receptor beta chains were read from a single sample in a study of shared clonotypes between healthy human individuals. Sequencing was performed with immunoSEQ multiplex PCR; in TCRdb, only in-frame clones are kept and a portion is missing. The sample shows around 2.5 million clones, roughly 93% of them seen only once. The sequencing sample was made of naive CD4+ T cells from PBMCs. Every receptor here comes from a man in his late teens or twenties in good health. Some clones in this sample may be carry-over from other donors' samples. CDR3s leave out the opening cysteine and the closing phenylalanine or tryptophan. Fields, in order: V gene, J gene, CDR3 protein.

TRBV5-5	TRBJ1-2	ASSGRDGSYGYT
TRBV27	TRBJ2-3	ASSLRPSDTQY
TRBV6-1	TRBJ2-7	ASRLAVYEQY
TRBV27	TRBJ1-5	ASSLGPPRGVNQPQH
TRBV10-3	TRBJ1-4	AISSTTGANEKLF
TRBV6-1	TRBJ2-5	ASSPRGVAQY
TRBV28	TRBJ2-7	ASRPGQVNEQY
TRBV15	TRBJ2-7	ATSRVRGAITYEQY
TRBV7-3	TRBJ1-4	ASSLTAEKLF
TRBV18	TRBJ1-1	ASSSTGTTEAF
TRBV21-1	TRBJ2-5	ASTSNNSGAEETQY
TRBV5-4	TRBJ2-7	ASSLDSASLVGSEQY
TRBV5-6	TRBJ1-2	ASSLSGNYGYT
TRBV28	TRBJ2-7	ASSLRTHLLSEQY
TRBV5-1	TRBJ1-2	ASSSGGSDGYT
TRBV29-1	TRBJ2-1	SVPRAKF
TRBV7-9	TRBJ1-2	ASSLGLGSGYT
TRBV15	TRBJ2-2	ATSRDSGRTGELF
TRBV6-5	TRBJ1-2	ASSYSGQVGYT
TRBV2	TRBJ1-2	ASSVFRQGVSGYT
TRBV28	TRBJ1-2	ASSLSQHLPNYGYT
TRBV6-5	TRBJ2-7	ASRRTPGQNYEQY
TRBV28	TRBJ1-1	ASHRAPFRNNTEAF
TRBV27	TRBJ2-1	ASSLNPGLAPSSYNEQF
TRBV6-4	TRBJ2-1	ASSPRTSGSAYNEQF
TRBV18	TRBJ1-1	ASSPRTGNTEAF
TRBV11-2	TRBJ2-3	ASSLGPPMDTQY
TRBV29-1	TRBJ1-1	SVDRGVTEAF
TRBV7-8	TRBJ1-5	ASSSLAARESNQPQH
TRBV19	TRBJ1-1	ASSISNRGRWSTEAF
TRBV7-9	TRBJ1-2	ASTRAGGRGGGYT
TRBV6-5	TRBJ2-2	ASSSPGGEDTGELF
TRBV4-2	TRBJ1-2	ASSQIDQDINYGYT
TRBV13	TRBJ1-4	ASSRQGATNEKLF
TRBV4-1	TRBJ2-3	ASSQDVAGLAGGAGTDTQY
TRBV5-4	TRBJ2-6	ASSNPGPGANVLT
TRBV19	TRBJ2-3	ASSIEEDWTDTQY
TRBV19	TRBJ2-7	ASSMGRESSYEQY
TRBV7-6	TRBJ2-7	ASSPRDRAEQY
TRBV6-5	TRBJ2-1	ASSSQGSRPYNEQF
TRBV28	TRBJ1-6	ASRYGQYNSPLH
TRBV29-1	TRBJ1-2	SVVTANYGYT
TRBV5-6	TRBJ1-2	ASSPGDRGNYGYT
TRBV28	TRBJ2-7	ASSLPGHSYEQY
TRBV18	TRBJ1-3	ASSPLQAGNTIY
TRBV9	TRBJ1-2	ASSVVGNFGGYT
TRBV15	TRBJ1-3	ATSRDRPRVGNTIY
TRBV5-4	TRBJ2-7	ASSVLLTGTHEQY
TRBV7-3	TRBJ2-1	ASSMTSGYNEQF
TRBV18	TRBJ2-5	ASSPPLRETQY
TRBV27	TRBJ2-3	ASSLGLAGFTDTQY
TRBV6-6	TRBJ1-5	ASILDSPTNQPQH
TRBV4-1	TRBJ2-2	ASSRLLGGRGDPGELF
TRBV28	TRBJ2-4	ASSIQGSSAKNIQY